Below, 8 T cell receptor beta chains from the same sample are listed, as sequenced in a study of blood T cell repertoires in COVID-19. TCRdb keeps only in-frame clones here, not all; method: immunoSEQ multiplex PCR. This sample has 150,000 to 200,000 clones, with 70% to 90% found just once. The sequenced material came from peripheral blood. All receptors derive from a man aged 18 to 29 who had recovered from COVID-19.

As for this clone: Its ends do not fully match the called genes, so a read error is possible. The chain combines TRBV9 with TRBJ2-1; perhaps TRBD2 as D (6 bases). CDR3 length: 14 amino acids. The germline CDR1 and CDR2 sequences are SGDLS and YYNGEE. This CDR3 is CASNVRGAYNEQFF. The CDR3 bases are TGTGCCAGCAACGTACGCGGGGCCTACAATGAGCAGTTCTTC. The full variable domain, completed using reference TRBV9 and TRBJ2-1, is DSGVTQTPKHLITATGQRVTLRCSPRSGDLSVYWYQQSLDQGLQFLIQYYNGEERAKGNILERFSAQQFPDLHSELNLSSLELGDSALYFCASNVRGAYNEQFFGPGTRLTVL.

The chain has TRBV2 and TRBJ1-4; D uncertain. V was shortened by 6 bases and J by 7 bases, with 6 bases between the two germline ends. In germline, CDR1 is SNHLY, CDR2 FYNNEI. This CDR3 contains 11 residues. The CDR3 here is CASRSLEKLFF. In DNA form, the CDR3 reads TGTGCCAGCAGGAGTCTTGAAAAACTGTTTTTT.

This rearrangement joins TRBV6-2 or TRBV6-3 to TRBJ1-1; TRBD1 aligns across 8 bases. CDR1 is MNHEY and CDR2 is SVGEGT in the germline V gene. The CDR3 length is 16 residues. J was trimmed by 0 bases and V by 6 bases; bases with no gene match: 9. CDR3: CASSPGQGLMNTEAFF. The CDR3 DNA reads as TGTGCCAGCAGCCCTGGACAGGGATTAATGAACACTGAAGCTTTCTTT.

The CDR3 sequence: CASQGRLAGGRSYNEQFF. CDR3 DNA: TGTGCCAGCCAGGGCCGACTAGCGGGAGGACGATCCTACAATGAGCAGTTCTTC. The gene calls are TRBV27 and TRBJ2-1; TRBD2 matches 13 bases. V was pared by 8 bases and J by 1 base, with 11 bases of the junction left unmatched. Germline lookup yields CDR1 MNHEY and CDR2 SMNVEV (reference sequence). The length of the CDR3 is 18 residues.

V and J are TRBV24-1 and TRBJ2-1; tentative D call: TRBD2 (6 bases). This CDR3 contains 17 residues. V was trimmed by 3 bases and J by 1 base, leaving 15 bases between them. Germline V lookup: CDR1 KGHDR, CDR2 SFDVKD. As DNA, the CDR3 is TGTGCCACCAGTGATGGGGGTTCTGGGAGGTCCTACAATGAGCAGTTCTTC. Protein sequence: CATSDGGSGRSYNEQFF.

The chain joins TRBV6-5 to TRBJ1-1, with a weak D call TRBD1 (5 bases). This CDR3 region has 13 residues. With 4 bases removed from V and 3 bases from J, the gap between germline ends came to 9 bases. Germline CDR1 and CDR2: MNHEY and SVGAGI. CDR3 DNA: TGTGCCAGCAGTTCGTGGGGGGACACTGAAGCTTTCTTT. Protein product: CASSSWGDTEAFF.

The chain recombines TRBV6-5 with TRBJ2-5; 13 bases are a match to TRBD2. The germline V gene encodes CDR1 MNHEY and CDR2 SVGAGI. The V gene end was trimmed by 4 bases and the J gene end by 2 bases; junction bases not matched to a gene: 4. This CDR3 has 16 residues. Here the CDR3 reads CASSLGTSGIQETQYF. The CDR3 DNA is TGTGCCAGCAGTTTGGGGACTAGCGGGATTCAAGAGACCCAGTACTTC.

The chain recombines TRBV28 with TRBJ1-6; D gene ambiguous. Germline loops: CDR1 MDHEN, CDR2 SYDVKM. The ends were cut back, 7 bases at V and 9 bases at J, with 13 bases in the middle. This CDR3 contains 13 residues. Written as DNA, the CDR3 is TGTGCCAGCACCTTCGGGAAGACTTCACCCCTCCACTTT. It is translated as CASTFGKTSPLHF. The full variable domain, its missing parts supplied by reference TRBV28 and TRBJ1-6, is DVKVTQSSRYLVKRTGEKVFLECVQDMDHENMFWYRQDPGLGLRLIYFSYDVKMKEKGDIPEGYSVSREKKERFSLILESASTNQTSMYLCASTFGKTSPLHFGNGTRLTVT.